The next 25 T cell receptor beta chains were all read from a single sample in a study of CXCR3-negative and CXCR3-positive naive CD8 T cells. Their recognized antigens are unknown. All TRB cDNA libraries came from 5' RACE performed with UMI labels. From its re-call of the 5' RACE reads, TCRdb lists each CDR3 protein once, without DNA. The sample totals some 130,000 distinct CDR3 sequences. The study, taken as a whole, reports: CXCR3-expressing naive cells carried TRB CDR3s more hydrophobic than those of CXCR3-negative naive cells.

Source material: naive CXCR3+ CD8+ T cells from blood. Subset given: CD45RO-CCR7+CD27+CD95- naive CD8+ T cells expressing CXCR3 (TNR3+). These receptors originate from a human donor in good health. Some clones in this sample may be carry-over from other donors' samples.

The CDR3 sequence is CASSFPGGQENQYF. The chain links TRBV28 to TRBJ2-5; the TCRdb call, TRBD1, lacks DNA for checking. CDR3 length equals 14 residues. Germline CDR1 reads MDHEN; CDR2 reads SYDVKM.

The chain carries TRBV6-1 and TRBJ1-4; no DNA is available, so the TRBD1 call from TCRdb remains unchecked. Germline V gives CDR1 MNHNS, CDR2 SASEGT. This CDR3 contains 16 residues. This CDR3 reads CASSESDRVLNEKLFF.

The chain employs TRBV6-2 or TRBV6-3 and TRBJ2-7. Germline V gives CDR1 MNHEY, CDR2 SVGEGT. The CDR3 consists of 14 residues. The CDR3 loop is CASRGAQVGYEQYF.

CDR3 in amino acids: CASSAGRGNSPLHF. The chain uses TRBV7-9 and TRBJ1-6. The germline CDR1 and CDR2 sequences are SEHNR and FQNEAQ (reference sequence). CDR3 length equals 14 residues.

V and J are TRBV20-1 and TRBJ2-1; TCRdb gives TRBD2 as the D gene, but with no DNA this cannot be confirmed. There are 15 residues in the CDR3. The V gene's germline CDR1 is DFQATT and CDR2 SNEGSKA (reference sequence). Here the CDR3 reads CSAREQAGVYNEQFF.

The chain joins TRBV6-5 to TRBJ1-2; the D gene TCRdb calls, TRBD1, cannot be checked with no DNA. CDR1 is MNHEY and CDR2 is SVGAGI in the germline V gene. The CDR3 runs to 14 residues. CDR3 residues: CASSYGTGFLGYTF.

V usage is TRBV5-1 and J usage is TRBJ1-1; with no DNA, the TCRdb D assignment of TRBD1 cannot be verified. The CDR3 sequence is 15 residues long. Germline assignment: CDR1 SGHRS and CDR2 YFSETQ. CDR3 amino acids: CASSYWTGADTEAFF.

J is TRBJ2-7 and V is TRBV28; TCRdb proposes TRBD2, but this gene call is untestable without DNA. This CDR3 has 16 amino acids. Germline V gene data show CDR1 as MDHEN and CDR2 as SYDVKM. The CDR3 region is CASSTISSGYPYEQYF. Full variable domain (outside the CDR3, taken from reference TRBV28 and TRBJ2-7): DVKVTQSSRYLVKRTGEKVFLECVQDMDHENMFWYRQDPGLGLRLIYFSYDVKMKEKGDIPEGYSVSREKKERFSLILESASTNQTSMYLCASSTISSGYPYEQYFGPGTRLTVT.

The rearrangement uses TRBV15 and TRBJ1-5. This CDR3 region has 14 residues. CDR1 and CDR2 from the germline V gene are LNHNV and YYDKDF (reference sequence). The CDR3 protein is CATSRDLDFKPQHF.

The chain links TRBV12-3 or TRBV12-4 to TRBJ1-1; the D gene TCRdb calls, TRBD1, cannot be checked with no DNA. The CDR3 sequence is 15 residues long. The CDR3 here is CASSSADRLNTEAFF.

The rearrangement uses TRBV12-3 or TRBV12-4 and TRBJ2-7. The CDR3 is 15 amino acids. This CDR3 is CASSLVVIPRNEQYF.

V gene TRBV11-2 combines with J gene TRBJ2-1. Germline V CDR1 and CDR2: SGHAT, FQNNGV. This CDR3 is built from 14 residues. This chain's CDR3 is CASSSTLAPNEQFF.

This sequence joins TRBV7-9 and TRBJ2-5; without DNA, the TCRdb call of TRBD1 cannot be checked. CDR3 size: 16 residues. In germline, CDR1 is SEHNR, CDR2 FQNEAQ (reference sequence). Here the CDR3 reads CASSSPDRDLGETQYF.

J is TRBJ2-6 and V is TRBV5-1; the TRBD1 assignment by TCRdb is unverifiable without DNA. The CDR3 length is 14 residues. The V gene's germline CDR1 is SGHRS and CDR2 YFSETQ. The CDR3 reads CASGDGSGANVLTF.

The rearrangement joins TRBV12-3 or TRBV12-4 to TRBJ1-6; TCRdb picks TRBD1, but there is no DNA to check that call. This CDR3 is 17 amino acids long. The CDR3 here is CASSLTAVEGTNSPLHF.

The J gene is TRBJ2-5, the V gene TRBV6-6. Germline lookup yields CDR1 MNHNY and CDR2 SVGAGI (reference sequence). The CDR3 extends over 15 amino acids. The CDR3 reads CASRYSSGGVETQYF.

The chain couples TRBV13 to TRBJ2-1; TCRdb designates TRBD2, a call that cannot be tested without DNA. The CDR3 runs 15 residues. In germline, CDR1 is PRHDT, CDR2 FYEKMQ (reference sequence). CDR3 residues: CASSPGLAGVGEQFF.

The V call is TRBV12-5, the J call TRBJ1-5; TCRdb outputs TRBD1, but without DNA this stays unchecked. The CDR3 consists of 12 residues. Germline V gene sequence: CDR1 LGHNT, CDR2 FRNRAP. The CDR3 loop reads CASGLWGQPQHF.

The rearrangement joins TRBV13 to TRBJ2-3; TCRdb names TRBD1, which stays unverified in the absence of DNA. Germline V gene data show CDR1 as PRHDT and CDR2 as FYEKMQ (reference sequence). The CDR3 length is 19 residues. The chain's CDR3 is CASSPTGSRDNPGTDTQYF.

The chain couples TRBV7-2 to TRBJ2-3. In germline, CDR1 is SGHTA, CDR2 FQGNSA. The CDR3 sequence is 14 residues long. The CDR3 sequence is CASSPSGGTDTQYF.

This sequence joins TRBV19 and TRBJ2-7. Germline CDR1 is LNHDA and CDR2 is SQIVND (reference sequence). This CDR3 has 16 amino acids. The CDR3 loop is CASSFDGLGPFYEQYF.

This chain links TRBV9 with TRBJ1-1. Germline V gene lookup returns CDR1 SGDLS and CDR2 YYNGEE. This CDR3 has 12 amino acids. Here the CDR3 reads CASSGGGGEAFF.

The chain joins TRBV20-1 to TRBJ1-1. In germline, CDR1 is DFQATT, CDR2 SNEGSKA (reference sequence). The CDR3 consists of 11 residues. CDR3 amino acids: CSADQYTEAFF.

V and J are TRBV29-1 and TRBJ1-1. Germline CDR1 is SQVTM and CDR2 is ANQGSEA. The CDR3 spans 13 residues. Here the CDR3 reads CSARGRGFTEAFF.

CDR3 protein: CASSADGGSYNEQFF. This sequence joins TRBV5-5 and TRBJ2-1; no DNA is available, so the TRBD1 call from TCRdb remains unchecked. This CDR3 has 15 residues. Per the germline V gene, CDR1 is SGHKS and CDR2 is YYEKEE (reference sequence).